This entry concerns a single T cell receptor (beta chain). The data were taken from a study of T-cell reconstitution after alpha-beta-depleted transplantation in children. This CDR3 comprises 17 residues. The germline CDR1 and CDR2 sequences are DFQATT and SNEGSKA (reference sequence). V trimming: 1 base; J trimming: 0 bases; junction bases outside the gene matches: 3. Unique molecular identifiers tagged the TCRbeta library. Each CDR3 protein is one row after TCRdb ran MiXCR on the PCR reads. Found here are fewer than 700,000 distinct CDR3 sequences, approximately 13% of them singletons; the top ten hold around 2.2%.

The sequencing used PBMCs, mostly from graft donor cells, collected 360 days after TCRalphabeta/CD19-depleted stem cell transplant. The clonotype originates from a male patient aged 10 to 17 who had a stem cell transplant for acute myeloid leukemia, so the T cells may come from the graft donor. The rearrangement links TRBV20-1 to TRBJ2-2; 12 positions match TRBD2. The CDR3 DNA reads TGCAGTGCTAGAGGGGGACTAGCGGGCGCGAACACCGGGGAGCTGTTTTTT. Protein: CSARGGLAGANTGELFF.